A single sample gave rise to the 27 T cell receptor beta chains below, sequenced in a study of T cell clones after liver transplantation. Their antigens remain unidentified. Alloreactive TCRbeta sequences came from sequencing proliferating CFSE-low cells in the MLR. Generated by immunoSEQ multiplex PCR, the TCRdb table keeps only in-frame clones and is missing some. Of more than 2,000 clones in the sample, around 20% were seen once. The sample was CD8+ T cells from cultured PBMCs. The source is a human patient who received a liver transplant. These T cells may partly come from the graft donor.

This clone was seen only once. The CDR3 spells CASSLGLEGGEQFF. The DNA for the CDR3 is TGTGCCAGCAGCTTAGGGCTAGAAGGGGGTGAGCAGTTCTTC. The gene calls are TRBV7-9 and TRBJ2-1, with D possibly TRBD1 on 6 matching bases. CDR3 length: 14 residues. Between the trimmed V and J ends, which lost 1 base and 9 bases, there was a span of 13 bases. CDR1 and CDR2 from the germline V gene are SEHNR and FQNEAQ (reference sequence).

The count of this clone is one. The rearrangement uses TRBV6-1 and TRBJ1-2, with 9 nucleotides matching TRBD1. Germline trimming cut 4 bases from V and 4 bases from J; bases unmatched to any gene: 7. The CDR3 has 15 residues. Germline V gene data show CDR1 as MNHNS and CDR2 as SASEGT. CDR3 nucleotides: TGTGCCAGCAGTGCATGGACAGGGGAAGTCTATGGCTACACCTTC. Translation gives CASSAWTGEVYGYTF.

Only a few counts were recorded for this clone. The J gene is TRBJ2-3, the V gene TRBV4-2; 7 bases line up with TRBD2. The germline V gene has CDR1 LGHNA and CDR2 YNFKEQ. V lost 3 bases and J lost 6; bases outside the gene matches: 6. The length of the CDR3 is 14 residues. DNA of the CDR3: TGTGCCAGCAGCCAGCTAGCGGAACAGGATACGCAGTATTTT. Amino acid sequence: CASSQLAEQDTQYF.

The chain's CDR3 is CASSFSGERADYGYTF. CDR3 nucleotide sequence: TGTGCCAGCAGCTTCTCAGGGGAGAGAGCTGACTATGGCTACACCTTC. The chain is built from TRBV11-3 and TRBJ1-2; weak D call: TRBD1 (6 bases). Germline values: CDR1 SGHNT, CDR2 YENEEA. This CDR3 has 16 amino acids. The V and J ends lost 3 bases and 3 bases respectively, with 17 bases between them.

The chain employs TRBV27 and TRBJ1-2, with D possibly being TRBD1 (6 bases). The germline CDR1 and CDR2 sequences are MNHEY and SMNVEV (reference sequence). The V and J ends lost 0 bases and 5 bases respectively, with 13 bases between them. This CDR3 has 15 amino acids. DNA for the CDR3: TGTGCCAGCAGTTTATCTCCGACAGGACTTTATGGCTACACCTTC. Its protein is CASSLSPTGLYGYTF.

By share, this clone ranks as medium-sized. The genes are TRBV30 and TRBJ2-7, with D perhaps TRBD1 (5 bases). The CDR3 spans 12 residues. V was pared by 2 bases and J by 3 bases, with 8 bases between. Germline V gene data show CDR1 as GTSNPN and CDR2 as SVGIG (reference sequence). CDR3 protein: CAWSTGFYEQYF. CDR3 nucleotides: TGTGCCTGGAGTACAGGATTCTACGAGCAGTACTTC.

The V call is TRBV28, the J call TRBJ1-2; no clear D. Germline V gene sequence: CDR1 MDHEN, CDR2 SYDVKM. The CDR3 totals 14 residues. Trimming removed 2 bases at V and 1 base at J, with 8 bases between. The CDR3 region has the DNA TGTGCCAGCAGTTTAGAACAGATTAACTATGGCTACACCTTC. It is translated as CASSLEQINYGYTF.

About this clone: The same CDR3 arises from other DNA sequences in this sample as well. The CDR3 region has the DNA TGTGCCAGCAGCCTTACCTCAGGGGAGGGTGGTCCCGGGGAGCTGTTTTTT. Amino acid sequence: CASSLTSGEGGPGELFF. The chain joins TRBV11-2 to TRBJ2-2; TRBD2 is a possible D gene (7 bases). The CDR3 is made up of 17 amino acids. Trimming took off 5 bases at V and 6 bases at J, with 22 bases between the two ends. Germline CDR1 and CDR2: SGHAT and FQNNGV.

This rearrangement joins TRBV6-5 to TRBJ1-1; weak D call: TRBD1 (5 bases). Per germline, CDR1 MNHEY and CDR2 SVGAGI. The CDR3 extends over 13 amino acids. The ends were cut back, 5 bases at V and 6 bases at J, with 13 bases in the middle. The CDR3 region is CASSVGDAAEAFF. As DNA, the CDR3 is TGTGCCAGCAGTGTGGGGGACGCAGCTGAAGCTTTCTTT.

The chain is built from TRBV6-1 and TRBJ2-1; 9 positions match TRBD2. The CDR3 consists of 15 residues. The germline gives CDR1 MNHNS, CDR2 SASEGT. Germline trimming cut 5 bases from V and 0 bases from J; bases unmatched to any gene: 2. As DNA, the CDR3 is TGTGCCAGCAGTCTTAGCGGGAGCTCCTACAATGAGCAGTTCTTC. It codes for CASSLSGSSYNEQFF.

The chain recombines TRBV7-9 with TRBJ2-3, with D possibly matching TRBD2 (6 bases). Trimming took off 5 bases at V and 3 bases at J, with 15 bases between the two ends. Germline loops: CDR1 SEHNR, CDR2 FQNEAQ (reference sequence). The CDR3 is 15 residues long. In DNA, the CDR3 is TGTGCCAGCAGCGTTGGGGGGTCACTAACAGATACGCAGTATTTT. It translates to CASSVGGSLTDTQYF.

In this sample, this clone turned up a few times. The rearrangement uses TRBV15 and TRBJ2-4, with D perhaps assigned TRBD1 or TRBD2 (5 bases each). The V end was cut by 0 bases, the J end by 6 bases, with 12 bases between. The CDR3 runs to 15 residues. Per the germline V gene, CDR1 is LNHNV and CDR2 is YYDKDF (reference sequence). CDR3 in amino acids: CATSRDPGALNIQYF. CDR3 sequence (DNA): TGTGCCACCAGCAGAGATCCCGGGGCCCTAAACATTCAGTACTTC.

This clone is large (0.1 to 1%) in the sample. V usage is TRBV6-5 and J usage is TRBJ1-1; D uncertain. This CDR3 has 13 residues. CDR1 and CDR2 from the germline V gene are MNHEY and SVGAGI. V was trimmed by 2 bases and J by 3 bases, leaving 7 bases between them. CDR3 DNA: TGTGCCAGCAGTTACACGGCTTACACTGAAGCTTTCTTT. Encoded protein: CASSYTAYTEAFF.

This clone appeared a few times. The CDR3 loop is CASSIGVWGYGYTF. The CDR3 coding sequence is TGTGCCAGCAGCATCGGAGTATGGGGCTATGGCTACACCTTC. The rearrangement uses TRBV7-5 and TRBJ1-2. TRBV7-5 is tagged as a pseudogene. The CDR3 contains 14 residues.

The table lists this clone with a few counts. The gene calls are TRBV2 and TRBJ2-7, with D possibly being TRBD1 or TRBD2 (6 bases each). Trimming left V 5 bases short and J 3 bases short, with 14 bases between. The CDR3 consists of 14 residues. Germline V gene data show CDR1 as SNHLY and CDR2 as FYNNEI. The CDR3 coding sequence is TGTGCCAGCAGTTACGGGGGCAGGGGCTACGAGCAGTACTTC. This codes for CASSYGGRGYEQYF.

Turning to this clone: At one end, the junction sequence differs from germline, possibly due to a read error. The V call is TRBV6-5, the J call TRBJ2-7; D not certain. The CDR3 is made up of 13 amino acids. Per germline, CDR1 MNHEY and CDR2 SVGAGI. CDR3 sequence (DNA): TGTGCCAGCAGATTGTCAGGAGTCCACGAGCGGTACTTC. The encoded protein is CASRLSGVHERYF.

By share, this clone counts as large. The chain is built from TRBV7-9 and TRBJ1-6; TRBD1 matches at 10 bases. Per germline, CDR1 SEHNR and CDR2 FQNEAQ (reference sequence). With 5 bases clipped from V and 9 bases from J, the junction kept 13 bases outside the gene matches. The CDR3 runs 17 residues. The CDR3 here is CASSPVGGTGDSSPLHF. CDR3 sequence (DNA): TGTGCCAGCAGCCCGGTTGGAGGGACAGGGGACAGTTCACCCCTCCACTTT.

This clone is medium-sized in the sample. The rearrangement uses TRBV29-1 and TRBJ2-7, with a weak D call TRBD2 (6 bases). The V and J ends lost 6 bases and 1 base respectively, with 10 bases between them. CDR3 length: 12 residues. CDR1 and CDR2 from the germline V gene are SQVTM and ANQGSEA. CDR3 amino acids: CSVIAESYEQYF. In DNA, the CDR3 is TGCAGCGTGATAGCGGAGTCCTACGAGCAGTACTTC.

By proportion, this clone is medium-sized. The chain joins TRBV5-6 to TRBJ1-2; 7 bases fit TRBD1. Per germline, CDR1 SGHDT and CDR2 YYEEEE. V lost 5 bases, J lost 3 bases, and 13 bases stayed unmatched. The CDR3 has 16 amino acids. CDR3: CASRKTGTPQYYGYTF. The CDR3 coding sequence is TGTGCCAGCAGGAAGACAGGGACGCCACAGTACTATGGCTACACCTTC.

This clone was seen only a few times. A far larger clone lies a single base away; this is likely a read error. The DNA of the CDR3 is TGTGCCAGCGGGGGGGGACAGGTTATCTCTGGGGCCAACGTCCTGACTTTC. Residues: CASGGGQVISGANVLTF. The gene calls are TRBV11-3 and TRBJ2-6; D perhaps matches TRBD1 (8 bases). Germline CDR1 is SGHNT and CDR2 is YENEEA. The CDR3 sequence is 17 residues long. V was cut by 8 bases and J by 0 bases, with 17 bases left in between.

This chain joins TRBV15 and TRBJ2-3, with D maybe TRBD2 (7 bases). CDR3 length: 16 residues. From germline, CDR1 is LNHNV and CDR2 YYDKDF (reference sequence). V shed 1 base and J shed 2 bases, with 13 bases lying between them. CDR3 DNA: TGTGCCACCAGCAGAGCTGGGGGGGGGCCCACAGATACGCAGTATTTT. Amino acids: CATSRAGGGPTDTQYF. Combining the CDR3 with reference TRBV15 and TRBJ2-3 gives the whole variable domain DAMVIQNPRYQVTQFGKPVTLSCSQTLNHNVMYWYQQKSSQAPKLLFHYYDKDFNNEADTPDNFQSRRPNTSFCFLDIRSPGLGDTAMYLCATSRAGGGPTDTQYFGPGTRLTVL.

This clone is categorized as large. The CDR3 region is CASSEGGSYNEQFF. DNA of the CDR3: TGTGCCAGCAGTGAGGGGGGATCGTACAATGAGCAGTTCTTC. V usage is TRBV27 and J usage is TRBJ2-1; D possibly matches TRBD1 or TRBD2 (6 bases each). This CDR3 comprises 14 residues. CDR1 and CDR2 from the germline V gene are MNHEY and SMNVEV (reference sequence). The V end lost 5 bases, the J end lost 4 bases, and 12 bases lay between the germline ends.

The V and J genes are TRBV7-2 and TRBJ2-7; 9 bases align to TRBD2. Germline V lookup: CDR1 SGHTA, CDR2 FQGNSA. V shed 3 bases, J shed 4 bases, and the junction held 1 base outside the gene matches. CDR3 length: 13 residues. The CDR3 spells CASSFSGRYEQYF. CDR3 DNA: TGTGCCAGCAGCTTTAGCGGGAGATACGAGCAGTACTTC.

Note on this clone: Since a much larger clone is just one base distant, this may be a read error. This sample also contains other DNA sequences that code for the same CDR3. The V gene is TRBV11-2, the J gene TRBJ2-6; 8 bases match TRBD2. The CDR3 contains 17 residues. CDR1 and CDR2 from the germline V gene are SGHAT and FQNNGV. DNA for the CDR3: TGCGCCCGCGGGGGGCGACAGGTTATCTCTGGGGCCAACGTCCTGACTTTC. The encoded protein is CARGGRQVISGANVLTF.

This chain links TRBV8-2 with TRBJ2-6; TRBD2, the table's D call, lacks a check against the DNA. TRBV8-2 is a pseudogene segment. The CDR3 covers 18 residues. CDR3 nucleotide sequence: TGTGGCAGTGAGTCTCATGATAGCCACAAAAGTCGGGCCAACGTCCTGACTTTC. This translates into CGSESHDSHKSRANVLTF.

V is TRBV5-4 and J is TRBJ2-7; no firm D call. This CDR3 has 14 residues. Deletions cut 3 bases from V and 4 bases from J, with 14 bases between. Germline values: CDR1 SGHNT, CDR2 YYREEE (reference sequence). DNA of the CDR3: TGTGCCAGCAGCTCCTCGTTAGTCAGGTACGAGCAGTACTTC. This sequence encodes CASSSSLVRYEQYF. Complete variable domain (other parts from reference TRBV5-4 and TRBJ2-7): ETGVTQSPTHLIKTRGQQVTLRCSSQSGHNTVSWYQQALGQGPQFIFQYYREEENGRGNFPPRFSGLQFPNYSSELNVNALELDDSALYLCASSSSLVRYEQYFGPGTRLTVT.

This clone ranks as large (0.1 to 1%). The DNA of the CDR3 is TGTGCCAGCAGCCCAGGACCCGGGAGCTCCTACGAGCAGTACTTC. This sequence encodes CASSPGPGSSYEQYF. This chain joins TRBV5-4 and TRBJ2-7; tentatively, D is TRBD2 (6 bases). There are 15 residues in the CDR3. The germline CDR1 and CDR2 sequences are SGHNT and YYREEE (reference sequence). V was shortened by 4 bases and J by 0 bases, with 14 bases between the two germline ends.